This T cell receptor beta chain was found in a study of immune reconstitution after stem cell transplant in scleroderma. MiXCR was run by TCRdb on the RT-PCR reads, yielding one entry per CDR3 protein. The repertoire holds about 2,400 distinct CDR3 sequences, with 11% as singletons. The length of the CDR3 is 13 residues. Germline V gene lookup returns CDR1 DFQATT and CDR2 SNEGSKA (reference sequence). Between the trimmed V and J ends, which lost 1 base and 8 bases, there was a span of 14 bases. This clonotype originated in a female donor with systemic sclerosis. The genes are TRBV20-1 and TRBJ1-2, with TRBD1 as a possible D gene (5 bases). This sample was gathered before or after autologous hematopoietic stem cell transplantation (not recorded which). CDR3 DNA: TGCAGTGCTAGAGGTACAGGTACCGGCGGCTACACCTTC. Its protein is CSARGTGTGGYTF.